The next 28 T cell receptor beta chains were all read from a single sample in a study of T cells expressing NK-cell markers. TCRdb reprocessed the 5' RACE reads, keeping one entry per CDR3 protein, no DNA. This specimen shows about half a million distinct CDR3 sequences; the ten leading clones hold approximately 1.4%. The specimen sequenced was blood T cells: a sorted CD56 or NKG2C T cell subset, CD4+ or CD8+ T cells, or bulk PBMC T cells (not recorded which). These TCRs come from a woman aged 50 to 60 in good health.

The chain recombines TRBV4-1 with TRBJ2-1; TCRdb proposes TRBD2, but this gene call is untestable without DNA. The germline V gene has CDR1 MGHRA and CDR2 YSYEKL. This CDR3 region has 20 residues. Here the CDR3 reads CASRTTGTSGRLGIYNEQFF.

The chain combines TRBV20-1 with TRBJ2-1; the D call of TRBD1 rests on TCRdb alone, since no DNA is present to check it. The CDR3 extends over 13 amino acids. Germline V gene data show CDR1 as DFQATT and CDR2 as SNEGSKA (reference sequence). CDR3 protein: CSADGQLGNEQFF.

The genes are TRBV28 and TRBJ1-1. The CDR3 has 14 residues. In germline, CDR1 is MDHEN, CDR2 SYDVKM. CDR3 protein: CASSLPTYRTEAFF.

The gene calls are TRBV2 and TRBJ1-1. Germline loops: CDR1 SNHLY, CDR2 FYNNEI. The CDR3 runs to 15 residues. The CDR3 sequence: CASSEASWANTEAFF. The full variable domain, completed using reference TRBV2 and TRBJ1-1, is EPEVTQTPSHQVTQMGQEVILRCVPISNHLYFYWYRQILGQKVEFLVSFYNNEISEKSEIFDDQFSVERPDGSNFTLKIRSTKLEDSAMYFCASSEASWANTEAFFGQGTRLTVV.

V is TRBV12-3 or TRBV12-4 and J is TRBJ2-3; TCRdb outputs TRBD1, but without DNA this stays unchecked. The CDR3 runs 15 residues. This CDR3 reads CASRWDRVSTDTQYF.

The chain is built from TRBV12-3 or TRBV12-4 and TRBJ1-5; TCRdb calls TRBD1, which cannot be checked without DNA. The CDR3 length is 13 residues. This CDR3 reads CASSLRGDQPQHF.

The V and J genes are TRBV14 and TRBJ2-3; as DNA is missing, the TRBD1 call by TCRdb cannot be tested. CDR3 length equals 16 residues. Germline CDR1 SGHDN, CDR2 FVKESK. CDR3 protein: CASSQVMTAFTDTQYF.

The genes are TRBV29-1 and TRBJ2-7; the TRBD1 assignment by TCRdb is unverifiable without DNA. Germline V CDR1 and CDR2: SQVTM, ANQGSEA. The CDR3 extends over 16 amino acids. CDR3 sequence: CSVTGTGGAYSYEQYF.

This chain connects TRBV3-1 to TRBJ1-2. Per germline, CDR1 LGHDT and CDR2 YNNKEL (reference sequence). The CDR3 loop spans 15 amino acids. The CDR3 is CASSQDVAGGYGYTF. Using reference TRBV3-1 and TRBJ1-2 for the parts outside the CDR3, the full variable domain is DTAVSQTPKYLVTQMGNDKSIKCEQNLGHDTMYWYKQDSKKFLKIMFSYNNKELIINETVPNRFSPKSPDKAHLNLHINSLELGDSAVYFCASSQDVAGGYGYTFGSGTRLTVV.

The chain carries TRBV7-9 and TRBJ2-6; TCRdb proposes TRBD1, but this gene call is untestable without DNA. In germline, CDR1 is SEHNR, CDR2 FQNEAQ (reference sequence). The length of the CDR3 is 17 residues. The CDR3 is CASRPPGQGSGANVLTF. The complete variable domain, with remaining parts taken from reference TRBV7-9 and TRBJ2-6, reads DTGVSQNPRHKITKRGQNVTFRCDPISEHNRLYWYRQTLGQGPEFLTYFQNEAQLEKSRLLSDRFSAERPKGSFSTLEIQRTEQGDSAMYLCASRPPGQGSGANVLTFGAGSRLTVL.

The chain carries TRBV2 and TRBJ2-2; with no DNA, the TCRdb D assignment of TRBD1 cannot be verified. The CDR3 runs to 15 residues. Germline assignment: CDR1 SNHLY and CDR2 FYNNEI. The CDR3 reads CASSDYRGKTGELFF.

V usage is TRBV11-2 and J usage is TRBJ2-3; the D call of TRBD2 rests on TCRdb alone, since no DNA is present to check it. This CDR3 is built from 16 residues. CDR1 is SGHAT, CDR2 FQNNGV, per germline. The CDR3 here is CASSPSLTSGSDTQYF.

The genes are TRBV12-3 or TRBV12-4 and TRBJ1-3. The CDR3 sequence is 12 residues long. CDR3 region: CASTHSGNTIYF.

CDR3 sequence reads: CASSGGPTSGNTIYF. This rearrangement joins TRBV7-6 to TRBJ1-3; TCRdb gives TRBD1 as the D gene, but with no DNA this cannot be confirmed. The CDR3 runs to 15 residues. Germline V lookup: CDR1 SGHVS, CDR2 FNYEAQ.

V is TRBV2 and J is TRBJ2-1; the TCRdb D gene call, TRBD2, has no DNA to confirm it. The V gene's germline CDR1 is SNHLY and CDR2 FYNNEI. The CDR3 is 15 amino acids. This CDR3 is CASSEEGVAGGEQFF.

The chain recombines TRBV6-6 with TRBJ2-1; there is no DNA to check the TCRdb D call of TRBD2. Germline V lookup: CDR1 MNHNY, CDR2 SVGAGI (reference sequence). The CDR3 consists of 17 residues. The chain's CDR3 is CASSRTGVGTSYNEQFF.

This chain links TRBV9 with TRBJ1-1; TCRdb designates TRBD1, a call that cannot be tested without DNA. Germline V gene sequence: CDR1 SGDLS, CDR2 YYNGEE. This CDR3 is built from 16 residues. The CDR3 spells CASSVAAGGGNTEAFF. The whole variable domain, remainder taken from reference TRBV9 and TRBJ1-1, is DSGVTQTPKHLITATGQRVTLRCSPRSGDLSVYWYQQSLDQGLQFLIQYYNGEERAKGNILERFSAQQFPDLHSELNLSSLELGDSALYFCASSVAAGGGNTEAFFGQGTRLTVV.

The chain employs TRBV29-1 and TRBJ1-2; absent DNA, TCRdb's TRBD1 call cannot be checked. Germline CDR1 is SQVTM and CDR2 is ANQGSEA. CDR3 size: 12 residues. CDR3 sequence reads: CSVGQGVGGYTF.

This CDR3 is CASSPPRRRRSGNTIYF. The J gene is TRBJ1-3, the V gene TRBV7-8; as DNA is missing, the TRBD1 call by TCRdb cannot be tested. The CDR3 runs to 17 residues. Germline V lookup: CDR1 SGHVS, CDR2 FQNEAQ.

J is TRBJ2-3 and V is TRBV27. This CDR3 has 11 amino acids. The germline CDR1 and CDR2 sequences are MNHEY and SMNVEV (reference sequence). CDR3 residues: CASSDRWRQYF.

This rearrangement joins TRBV2 to TRBJ2-5; TCRdb names TRBD2, which stays unverified in the absence of DNA. The CDR3 has 13 residues. Per the germline V gene, CDR1 is SNHLY and CDR2 is FYNNEI. This CDR3 reads CASRTSGSETQYF.

J is TRBJ2-5 and V is TRBV4-1. The CDR3 has 13 amino acids. Germline assignment: CDR1 MGHRA and CDR2 YSYEKL. CDR3 sequence reads: CASSKIVQETQYF.

V is TRBV20-1 and J is TRBJ1-2; there is no DNA to check the TCRdb D call of TRBD1. The length of the CDR3 is 15 residues. Germline lookup yields CDR1 DFQATT and CDR2 SNEGSKA (reference sequence). The CDR3 spells CSAPVMGAANYGYTF.

The chain recombines TRBV20-1 with TRBJ1-2. The CDR3 contains 14 residues. Germline CDR1 is DFQATT and CDR2 is SNEGSKA (reference sequence). The CDR3 loop is CSARNRAFGYGYTF.

The V gene is TRBV30, the J gene TRBJ2-2; the TCRdb D gene call, TRBD1, has no DNA to confirm it. The germline V gene has CDR1 GTSNPN and CDR2 SVGIG (reference sequence). CDR3 length: 16 amino acids. CDR3 sequence: CAWSRAVFGNTGELFF. The entire variable domain, with the rest obtained from reference TRBV30 and TRBJ2-2, is as follows: SQTIHQWPATLVQPVGSPLSLECTVEGTSNPNLYWYRQAAGRGLQLLFYSVGIGQISSEVPQNLSASRPQDRQFILSSKKLLLSDSGFYLCAWSRAVFGNTGELFFGEGSRLTVL.

The chain couples TRBV2 to TRBJ2-7; TCRdb proposes TRBD2, but this gene call is untestable without DNA. The V gene's germline CDR1 is SNHLY and CDR2 FYNNEI. This CDR3 is 13 amino acids long. The CDR3 reads CASRREEGYEQYF.

J is TRBJ2-1 and V is TRBV20-1; with no DNA, the TCRdb D assignment of TRBD2 cannot be verified. This CDR3 region has 17 residues. CDR1 and CDR2 from the germline V gene are DFQATT and SNEGSKA (reference sequence). CDR3 protein: CSARDLTGLEGRSEQFF.

The J gene is TRBJ2-1, the V gene TRBV12-3 or TRBV12-4; TCRdb's assignment of TRBD1 cannot be checked, as there is no DNA. This CDR3 is 13 amino acids long. The CDR3 sequence is CASSWWTGGEQFF.